These 20 T cell receptor beta chains were sequenced from one sample in a study of cytomegalovirus exposure and HLA in healthy donors. This PCR relied on a set of 60 Vbeta primers and 13 Jbeta primers. Assay used: immunoSEQ multiplex PCR; TCRdb lists only in-frame clones, some missing. The data show approximately 150,000 clones, around 80% seen once. The sample was PBMCs. Every receptor here comes from a man aged 40-49 years in good health and CMV-seronegative.

The chain recombines TRBV6-1 with TRBJ1-1, with unresolved D. V was shortened by 1 base and J by 5 bases, with 5 bases between the two germline ends. Per the germline V gene, CDR1 is MNHNS and CDR2 is SASEGT. This CDR3 is 12 amino acids long. The CDR3: CASSEVATEAFF. In DNA, the CDR3 is TGTGCCAGCAGTGAAGTCGCGACTGAAGCTTTCTTT.

This CDR3 is CASSFTGTGYGYTF. For the CDR3, the DNA is TGTGCCAGCAGTTTCACAGGGACAGGGTATGGCTACACCTTC. J is TRBJ1-2 and V is TRBV27, with 9 bases fitting TRBD1. The germline V gene has CDR1 MNHEY and CDR2 SMNVEV (reference sequence). After removal of 3 bases from V and 5 bases from J, the junction contained 4 bases not matched to a gene. The CDR3 covers 14 residues.

The chain recombines TRBV14 with TRBJ2-1; 8 bases map to TRBD2. The CDR3 loop spans 17 amino acids. V dropped 5 bases and J dropped 5; count of bases not matched to a gene: 14. Germline CDR1 SGHDN, CDR2 FVKESK. The CDR3 DNA reads as TGTGCCAGCAGCTTTCTGGCCGGGACTAGGCTAAACAATGAGCAGTTCTTC. Residues: CASSFLAGTRLNNEQFF.

The rearrangement uses TRBV5-1 and TRBJ2-3, with 12 positions matching TRBD2. Germline V gene lookup returns CDR1 SGHRS and CDR2 YFSETQ. The CDR3 totals 17 residues. V lost 4 bases and J lost 3; bases outside the gene matches: 9. The CDR3, as DNA: TGCGCCAGCAGCACCCAACCTACTAGCGGGAGGACAGATACGCAGTATTTT. Protein product: CASSTQPTSGRTDTQYF.

V gene TRBV4-2 combines with J gene TRBJ2-1; 9 nucleotides match TRBD2. Germline-derived CDR1 and CDR2 are LGHNA and YNFKEQ. The CDR3 runs to 17 residues. V gave up 4 bases and J gave up 4 bases; unmatched junction bases: 11. The CDR3, as DNA: TGTGCCAGCAGCCGACTGATCGGGACTAGCCTTTACAATGAGCAGTTCTTC. It is translated as CASSRLIGTSLYNEQFF.

The chain recombines TRBV11-2 with TRBJ2-7; maybe TRBD2 (6 bases). The V end lost 5 bases, the J end lost 1 base, and 18 bases lay between the germline ends. Germline-derived CDR1 and CDR2 are SGHAT and FQNNGV. The CDR3 is 16 residues long. CDR3 in amino acids: CASSPFPGTRSYEQYF. The CDR3 DNA is TGTGCCAGCAGCCCCTTCCCGGGGACTCGTTCCTACGAGCAGTACTTC.

This clone was seen only a few times. The rearrangement links TRBV30 to TRBJ2-5; D gene unclear. CDR3 length: 13 residues. Germline V gene lookup returns CDR1 GTSNPN and CDR2 SVGIG (reference sequence). V was clipped by 4 bases and J by 1 base, with 10 bases between them. CDR3: CAWNLISQETQYF. DNA of the CDR3: TGTGCCTGGAATTTAATCTCCCAAGAGACCCAGTACTTC.

This chain links TRBV2 with TRBJ1-1; TRBD1 might be the D (5 bases). Germline CDR1 SNHLY, CDR2 FYNNEI. This CDR3 has 13 amino acids. V gave up 4 bases and J gave up 6 bases, with 12 bases separating them. CDR3 DNA: TGTGCCAGCAGTGTTGCGTCAGGGTCTGAAGCTTTCTTT. As protein: CASSVASGSEAFF.

The CDR3, as DNA: TGTGCCAGCAGCCCGGGACAGCGCTACGAGCAGTACTTC. Translated: CASSPGQRYEQYF. The chain links TRBV5-4 to TRBJ2-7, with 7 bases lining up with TRBD1. The germline V gene encodes CDR1 SGHNT and CDR2 YYREEE (reference sequence). The CDR3 totals 13 residues. After removal of 4 bases from V and 3 bases from J, the junction contained 4 bases not matched to a gene.

This rearrangement joins TRBV10-3 to TRBJ2-2; the D gene is possibly TRBD2 (5 bases). Trimming stripped 4 bases from V and 3 bases from J, with 9 bases between. The CDR3 is 14 residues long. CDR1 ENHRY and CDR2 SYGVKD come from the germline V gene. CDR3 nucleotide sequence: TGTGCCATCAGTGGGACTCGGGACACCGGGGAGCTGTTTTTT. This translates into CAISGTRDTGELFF.

The chain is built from TRBV10-2 and TRBJ2-1; a possible D gene is TRBD2 (5 bases). Germline V gene sequence: CDR1 WSHSY, CDR2 SAAADI. There are 13 residues in the CDR3. Trimming left V 6 bases short and J 4 bases short, with 10 bases between. CDR3 protein: CASRSSGYNEQFF. The CDR3 nucleotides are TGCGCCAGCAGATCGAGCGGTTACAATGAGCAGTTCTTC.

J is TRBJ2-2 and V is TRBV6-4, with D perhaps TRBD2 (6 bases). The CDR3 covers 16 residues. Germline CDR1 reads MRHNA; CDR2 reads SNTAGT. Trimming removed 3 bases from V and 4 bases from J, with 15 bases in between. CDR3 amino acids: CASSEGDPAGTGELFF. CDR3 nucleotides: TGTGCCAGCAGTGAAGGGGACCCAGCGGGCACCGGGGAGCTGTTTTTT.

The chain carries TRBV6-1 and TRBJ2-5, with 10 bases fitting TRBD1. The CDR3 covers 15 residues. The V gene's germline CDR1 is MNHNS and CDR2 SASEGT. Trimming removed 6 bases from V and 2 bases from J; junction bases left unmatched: 6. DNA of the CDR3: TGTGCCAGCAGGGATGGACAGGGGGATCAAGAGACCCAGTACTTC. Amino acids: CASRDGQGDQETQYF.

The chain uses TRBV25-1 and TRBJ2-1, with D tentatively TRBD1 or TRBD2 (9 bases each). CDR3 length equals 18 residues. The V end lost 7 bases, the J end lost 7 bases, and 29 bases lay between the germline ends. Looked up from germline, CDR1 is MGHDK and CDR2 is SYGVNS. The CDR3, as DNA: TGTGCCAGCAACCGGGACAGGGACTTTAGCGGGAGTTGTAATGAGCAGTTCTTC. This translates into CASNRDRDFSGSCNEQFF.

The V gene is TRBV4-2, the J gene TRBJ2-7, with TRBD2 identical over 9 bases. This CDR3 is built from 16 residues. Germline V gene data show CDR1 as LGHNA and CDR2 as YNFKEQ. V gave up 0 bases and J gave up 3 bases; unmatched junction bases: 6. CDR3 loop: CASSQDWDSGSYEQYF. The CDR3 bases are TGTGCCAGCAGCCAAGATTGGGATAGCGGGAGCTACGAGCAGTACTTC.

V and J are TRBV5-4 and TRBJ2-5; 8 nucleotides match TRBD2. The J call may be mistaken, given a closer DNA end match to TRBJ2-7. The CDR3 is 14 residues long. Germline V gives CDR1 SGHNT, CDR2 YYREEE (reference sequence). CDR3 DNA: TGTGCCAGCAGCTCCGGGACTAGTCTCTCCGAGCAGTACTTC. It translates to CASSSGTSLSEQYF.

This clone has just one count. The chain is built from TRBV6-7 and TRBJ1-5; TRBD1 agrees at 10 bases. TRBV6-7 is an ORF; its function is uncertain. J lost 3 bases, V lost 3 bases, and 8 bases had no gene match. The CDR3 totals 17 residues. CDR3 DNA sequence: TGTGCCAGCAGTTATCGCCCCGGGACAGGGGACAATCAGCCCCAGCATTTT. This sequence encodes CASSYRPGTGDNQPQHF.

V usage is TRBV30 and J usage is TRBJ2-4; tentatively, D is TRBD2 (5 bases). Germline V CDR1 and CDR2: GTSNPN, SVGIG (reference sequence). There are 12 residues in the CDR3. The ends were cut back, 7 bases at V and 10 bases at J, with 17 bases in the middle. CDR3 sequence: CAFDGLDPIQYF. In DNA form, the CDR3 reads TGTGCCTTTGACGGACTTGACCCGATTCAGTACTTC.

The V call is TRBV25-1, the J call TRBJ2-7; a possible D gene is TRBD2 (5 bases). The CDR3 has 14 residues. V lost 1 base to trimming and J lost 9 bases, with 16 bases between them. Per germline, CDR1 MGHDK and CDR2 SYGVNS. CDR3: CASSESKVGSGQYF. CDR3 in DNA: TGTGCCAGCAGTGAATCGAAGGTTGGGAGTGGGCAGTACTTC.

The CDR3 sequence: CASSYSNRGLYEQYF. The CDR3 DNA sequence: TGTGCCAGCAGTTACTCGAACAGGGGACTCTACGAGCAGTACTTC. The chain combines TRBV6-5 with TRBJ2-7; D is perhaps TRBD1 (7 bases). Germline loops: CDR1 MNHEY, CDR2 SVGAGI. The CDR3 loop spans 15 amino acids. V was pared by 0 bases and J by 3 bases, with 12 bases between.